These T cell receptor beta chains were read from a single sample in a study of response to subunit inactivated influenza vaccine. Using its own MiXCR run on the RT-PCR reads, TCRdb lists one record per CDR3 protein. The profile covers some 500,000 distinct CDR3 sequences, with approximately 15% appearing a single time and 2.5% to 3.5% taken by the ten largest. The source material was CD4+ T cells sorted from PBMCs, sampled around 25 months after vaccination. The origin of the receptors is a man aged 50-75 years who received an inactivated influenza vaccine. Both conserved end residues are part of each CDR3. Each record gives: V gene, CDR3 protein.

>TRBV4-3
CASSQDWGQAEEKLFF
>TRBV6-1
CASSNTLASYNEQFF
>TRBV10-3
CAISQGAGSSYEQYF
>TRBV4-2
CASSQDQLSGSNYGYTF
>TRBV20-1
CSARDGTGSSNQPQHF
>TRBV11-2
CASSLESGTGGRGEQYF
>TRBV2
CASKGEADTQYF
>TRBV12-3/TRBV12-4
CASSFSSGTYNEQFF
>TRBV5-5
CASSLAEYQPQHF
>TRBV6-1
CASSEAMGGNNEQFF
>TRBV5-1
CASSRGGRLDTDTQYF
>TRBV7-2
CASSSRSGASTDTQYF
>TRBV18
CASSPLGTGRTEAFF
>TRBV4-2
CASSEPGTSYVEQYF
>TRBV12-3/TRBV12-4
CASSLGVAGYYEQYF
>TRBV12-3/TRBV12-4
CASSFQGADTQYF
>TRBV7-9
CASSLVQGGEKLFF
>TRBV4-2
CASSSGGRRGTDTQYF
>TRBV2
CASTIWGGGFTDTQHF
>TRBV4-2
CASSQFQADTQYF
>TRBV5-6
CASRTQGRGGGYTF
>TRBV30
CAWKTGPGELFF
>TRBV6-1
CASSALTPAGELFF
>TRBV7-1
CASSSDRVMGDTQYF
>TRBV11-2
CASSRTSSYEQYF
>TRBV7-2
CASSLALMGGGEQYF
>TRBV5-1
CASSRQVKVGGELFF
>TRBV20-1
CSARDIPGRSGEQYF
>TRBV20-1
CSAGGPGEQYF
>TRBV20-1
CSARDHRVRTEAFF
>TRBV19
CASSTTGAFSYNEQFF
>TRBV7-9
CASSPLRGARGDTQYF
>TRBV7-2
CASSPNNVVQETQYF
>TRBV12-3/TRBV12-4
CASRPPGQGDEQFF
>TRBV6-2/TRBV6-3
CASTLAGTGELFF
>TRBV6-2/TRBV6-3
CASRGLVSEGAKNIQYF
>TRBV6-2/TRBV6-3
CASSPVLRNEQFF
>TRBV28
CASSQGATYEQHF
>TRBV10-3
CAISPGQGYNEQFF
>TRBV28
CASSPIGLAGTEQFF
>TRBV20-1
CSARDPRRGEAFF
>TRBV4-2
CASSQDGTPNTQYF
>TRBV7-2
CASSLGAGLDTQYF
>TRBV7-9
CASSLGSQHLYTF